This TCR beta chain was profiled in a study of T-cell reconstitution after alpha-beta-depleted transplantation in children. This clonotype was counted between two and nine times. The antigen is not known. The library targeted TCRbeta and was prepared with unique molecular identifiers. A single record per CDR3 protein comes from TCRdb applying MiXCR to the PCR reads. The table has just under 250,000 distinct CDR3 sequences, around 25% seen once. Per the germline V gene, CDR1 is MDHEN and CDR2 is SYDVKM. V shed 6 bases, J shed 1 base, and the junction held 10 bases outside the gene matches. The CDR3 loop spans 17 amino acids. Findings of the study overall: Certain patients had high TCRbeta diversity at day 60, and it came from recipient T cells and thymic progenitors that survived. Reportedly, roughly two months post-transplant, alpha-beta T cells arose from several hundred expanded graft clones.

This sequence joins TRBV28 and TRBJ2-5; 11 nucleotides line up with TRBD1. The receptor comes from a girl aged 2 to 9 with Fanconi anemia, due to receive a stem cell transplant. The source was PBMCs, collected before TCRalphabeta/CD19-depleted stem cell transplant. CDR3 region: CASRPTGTGGIQETQYF. CDR3 sequence (DNA): TGTGCCAGCAGGCCTACCGGGACAGGGGGTATCCAAGAGACCCAGTACTTC.